This T cell receptor (beta chain) is drawn from a study of prognosis after radiotherapy for stage I lung cancer. Study-wide background: Of the patients, more than 5 had squamous cell carcinoma and about a dozen had adenocarcinoma tumors. No patient received concurrent therapy with stereotactic body radiotherapy. Distant metastases were recorded in a handful of patients after radiotherapy, at a median of approximately seven months, and no significant progression was recorded in under 16.

The CDR3 covers 14 residues. V shed 6 bases, J shed 5 bases, and the junction held 10 bases outside the gene matches. In germline, CDR1 is DFQATT, CDR2 SNEGSKA (reference sequence). Findings and limits, study-wide: It was in patients who developed distant metastases that Shannon entropy after stereotactic body radiation therapy was lower.

It was by two-round multiplex PCR that TCR beta CDR3 was amplified from genomic DNA. Primers specific to each TRBV and TRBJ gene drove first-round PCR. TCRdb re-called the multiplex PCR reads with MiXCR, one entry per CDR3 protein. The table lists 20,000 to 25,000 distinct CDR3 sequences, around 39% of them singletons. This clonotype was counted many times. Its antigen remains unidentified. This chain joins TRBV20-1 and TRBJ1-1, with 9 bases that match TRBD1. The material was PBMCs, obtained before or after stereotactic body radiation therapy (not recorded which). The origin of this receptor is a donor aged 50 or older with non-small cell lung cancer. The CDR3 loop is CSALQGASRTEAFF. The CDR3 nucleotides are TGCAGTGCCCTACAGGGGGCTTCTAGAACTGAAGCTTTCTTT.